A single sample gave rise to the 12 T cell receptor beta chains below, sequenced in a study of tumor-infiltrating lymphocytes in primary liver carcinoma. With approximately 470 ng total RNA as template and a constant-region primer, TCR beta cDNA was made. Investigators got TCR beta libraries out of three nested multiplex PCR rounds, done with slightly modified ARM-PCR. Use of TRBV1-TRBV30 forward primers with a C-beta reverse primer characterized the first two PCR rounds, which lasted about 9 cycles each. One entry per CDR3 protein results from TCRdb running MiXCR on the multiplex PCR reads. Found here are 310,000 or so distinct CDR3 sequences, roughly three fifths of them singletons; the top ten hold over 15%. Blood RNA was derived from unsorted whole blood, and germline DNA was extracted too. The sample consisted of peripheral blood. These receptors all come from a woman aged 30 to 39 with primary liver carcinoma and hepatitis B virus infection.

J is TRBJ1-2 and V is TRBV12-3 or TRBV12-4; D is uncertain. The CDR3 contains 13 residues. Trimming pared 5 bases from V and 4 bases from J, leaving 11 bases between. In DNA form, the CDR3 reads TGTGCCAGCAGTCCCGGACGGACCTATGGCTACACCTTC. Amino acid sequence: CASSPGRTYGYTF.

Regarding this clonotype: A read error may account for a junction end that differs from germline. The V and J genes are TRBV29-1 and TRBJ2-7, with D perhaps matching TRBD2 (6 bases). Germline CDR1 SQVTM, CDR2 ANQGSEA. The CDR3 loop spans 14 amino acids. The CDR3 protein is CSVTSGTDTYDQYF. In nucleotides, the CDR3 is TGCAGCGTTACATCCGGGACTGATACCTACGATCAGTACTTC.

This clonotype appeared a few times. J is TRBJ1-5 and V is TRBV5-5; the D gene is possibly TRBD1 (5 bases). V dropped 3 bases and J dropped 2 bases, with 15 bases sitting between them. From germline, CDR1 is SGHKS and CDR2 YYEKEE (reference sequence). The CDR3 contains 16 residues. The DNA for the CDR3 is TGTGCCAGCAGCTCCCTTGGCGGGGGTGGCAATCAGCCCCAGCATTTT. Protein: CASSSLGGGGNQPQHF.

This chain connects TRBV4-1 to TRBJ1-4; 8 bases match TRBD1. Losses at the gene ends were 5 bases for V and 0 bases for J; bases not matched to a gene: 5. The CDR3 loop spans 16 amino acids. Germline CDR1 reads MGHRA; CDR2 reads YSYEKL. The DNA for the CDR3 is TGCGCCAGCAGCTACGGACAGGGCCCAACTAATGAAAAACTGTTTTTT. Translation gives CASSYGQGPTNEKLFF.

A word on this clonotype: A read error may explain this, as a much larger clone is one base away. The chain has TRBV12-3 or TRBV12-4 and TRBJ2-2; 8 bases map to TRBD2. This CDR3 is built from 16 residues. The CDR3 region has the DNA TGTGCCAGCAGTAGTTTCCGGGGGGGGAACACCGGGGAGCTGCTTTTT. Amino acid sequence: CASSSFRGGNTGELLF.

Points on this clonotype: This may stem from a read error, because a much larger clone lies one nucleotide away. This chain uses TRBV6-2 or TRBV6-3 with TRBJ1-1; TRBD1 is a possible D gene (6 bases). Trimming took off 8 bases at V and 2 bases at J, with 15 bases between the two ends. Germline CDR1 and CDR2: MNHEY and SVGEGT. This CDR3 has 14 residues. This chain's CDR3 is CASGTTGSNTEAFF. The CDR3 DNA reads TGTGCCAGCGGGACGACAGGTTCTAACACTGAAGCTTTCTTT.

V gene TRBV6-2 or TRBV6-3 combines with J gene TRBJ1-5; D perhaps matches TRBD1 (5 bases). Looked up from germline, CDR1 is MNHEY and CDR2 is SVGEGT. This CDR3 contains 13 residues. V was shortened by 7 bases and J by 7 bases, with 14 bases between the two germline ends. Written as DNA, the CDR3 is TGTGCCAGCATCGATCACAGGAGCCAGCCCCAGCATTTT. It translates to CASIDHRSQPQHF.

The count of this clonotype is one. The chain combines TRBV6-5 with TRBJ2-2, with D perhaps TRBD1 or TRBD2 (5 bases each). Trimming took off 6 bases at V and 4 bases at J, with 15 bases between the two ends. Germline values: CDR1 MNHEY, CDR2 SVGAGI. CDR3 size: 15 residues. As DNA, the CDR3 is TGTGCCAGCAGGGCCCCGGGACGGCCCACCGGGGAGCTGTTTTTT. It codes for CASRAPGRPTGELFF.

As regards this clonotype: This may be a read error: a much more frequent sequence differs by one nucleotide. This rearrangement joins TRBV6-5 to TRBJ2-7, with 10 bases lining up with TRBD1. Germline CDR1 is MNHEY and CDR2 is SVGAGI. CDR3 length: 15 amino acids. The trim removed 4 bases at V and 4 bases at J, leaving 7 bases unmatched. The CDR3: CASSCATGGEYEQYF. In DNA form, the CDR3 reads TGTGCCAGCAGTTGCGCGACAGGGGGCGAGTACGAGCAGTACTTC.

This clonotype was counted a few times. The chain uses TRBV7-9 and TRBJ2-2, with D hard to call. CDR3 length: 14 residues. With 5 bases removed from V and 5 bases from J, the gap between germline ends came to 12 bases. Germline V lookup: CDR1 SEHNR, CDR2 FQNEAQ (reference sequence). The CDR3 DNA reads as TGTGCCAGCAGCACCCTAACATCAACCGGGGAGCTGTTTTTT. Its translation is CASSTLTSTGELFF.

About this clonotype: A much larger clone differs from this one at a single base, so this may be a read error. The chain has TRBV5-5 and TRBJ2-1; 9 bases line up with TRBD2. Germline V gene data show CDR1 as SGHKS and CDR2 as YYEKEE (reference sequence). The CDR3 totals 15 residues. DNA for the CDR3: TGTGCCAGCGGCTTGGGGCGGGAGGGGCAGTATGAGCAGTTCTTC. It translates to CASGLGREGQYEQFF.

With respect to this clonotype: Mismatch with germline at one junction end may stem from a read error. The chain couples TRBV6-6 to TRBJ2-1, with TRBD1 matching 10 bases. CDR1 and CDR2 (germline): MNHNY, SVGAGI (reference sequence). This CDR3 region has 15 residues. In DNA form, the CDR3 reads TGTGTCAGCAGAGGGAGACAGGGGGCTAGCAATGAGCAGTTCTTC. Translated: CVSRGRQGASNEQFF.